The rows below give T cell receptor beta chains drawn from one sample of a study of identical twins. MiXCR was run by TCRdb on the 5' RACE reads, yielding one entry per CDR3 protein. The sample has fewer than 550,000 distinct CDR3 sequences; roughly 13% are singletons. The same data also contributed to another study, on yellow fever vaccine responses in identical twins.

What was sequenced was CD4+ T cells sorted from blood. These receptors were collected from a woman under 30 in good health. CDR3s include the opening cysteine and the closing phenylalanine or tryptophan. Each record gives: D gene, J gene, clone size, V gene, CDR3 protein, CDR3 DNA. D genes are given only for firm matches. Part of the rows lack a size; the others show once, few, many or a class for expanded clones.

D gene: TRBD1
J gene: TRBJ2-5
clone size: few
V gene: TRBV18
CDR3 protein: CASSPLTDRQETQYF
CDR3 DNA: TGTGCCAGCTCACCTCTTACGGACAGGCAAGAGACCCAGTACTTC

D gene: -
J gene: TRBJ2-1
clone size: many
V gene: TRBV25-1
CDR3 protein: CASSETGSSEQFF
CDR3 DNA: TGTGCCAGCAGTGAAACCGGGAGTAGTGAGCAGTTCTTC

D gene: TRBD1
J gene: TRBJ2-1
clone size: few
V gene: TRBV4-1
CDR3 protein: CASSLLGQGSDEQFF
CDR3 DNA: TGCGCCAGCAGCCTTCTGGGACAGGGTTCCGATGAGCAGTTCTTC

D gene: -
J gene: TRBJ2-3
clone size: few
V gene: TRBV5-1
CDR3 protein: CASSLSGPSTDTQYF
CDR3 DNA: TGCGCCAGCAGCTTGAGTGGGCCCAGCACAGATACGCAGTATTTT

D gene: -
J gene: TRBJ2-7
clone size: -
V gene: TRBV3-1
CDR3 protein: CASSQMSASYEQYF
CDR3 DNA: TGTGCCAGCAGCCAAATGTCAGCCTCCTACGAGCAGTACTTC

D gene: -
J gene: TRBJ1-5
clone size: -
V gene: TRBV6-2/TRBV6-3
CDR3 protein: CASRSGGKGNQPQHF
CDR3 DNA: TGTGCCAGCAGATCGGGAGGGAAGGGCAATCAGCCCCAGCATTTT

D gene: -
J gene: TRBJ2-1
clone size: medium-sized
V gene: TRBV12-3/TRBV12-4
CDR3 protein: CASSQNRWNEQFF
CDR3 DNA: TGTGCCAGCAGTCAGAATAGGTGGAATGAGCAGTTCTTC

D gene: -
J gene: TRBJ1-2
clone size: -
V gene: TRBV4-3
CDR3 protein: CASSQAGGIYGYTF
CDR3 DNA: TGCGCCAGCAGCCAAGCTGGGGGGATCTATGGCTACACCTTC

D gene: -
J gene: TRBJ1-1
clone size: few
V gene: TRBV5-1
CDR3 protein: CASSLQKNTEAFF
CDR3 DNA: TGCGCCAGCAGCTTGCAGAAGAACACTGAAGCTTTCTTT

D gene: -
J gene: TRBJ2-5
clone size: -
V gene: TRBV6-4
CDR3 protein: CAPKGGLWGQETHYF
CDR3 DNA: TGTGCCCCCAAAGGGGGACTTTGGGGCCAAGAGACCCACTACTTC

D gene: TRBD1
J gene: TRBJ2-3
clone size: -
V gene: TRBV6-1
CDR3 protein: CASRGTGRTYTQYF
CDR3 DNA: TGTGCCAGCAGGGGGACAGGGAGGACATATACGCAGTATTTT

D gene: -
J gene: TRBJ2-2
clone size: -
V gene: TRBV28
CDR3 protein: CASSIIGRGSVDTGELFF
CDR3 DNA: TGTGCCAGCAGTATCATTGGGCGAGGGAGTGTGGACACCGGGGAGCTGTTTTTT

D gene: TRBD2
J gene: TRBJ2-1
clone size: many
V gene: TRBV20-1
CDR3 protein: CSARMGLAGGYNEQFF
CDR3 DNA: TGCAGTGCTAGGATGGGGCTAGCGGGAGGCTACAATGAGCAGTTCTTC

D gene: -
J gene: TRBJ2-7
clone size: few
V gene: TRBV3-1
CDR3 protein: CASSQGRGLYEQYF
CDR3 DNA: TGTGCCAGCAGCCAGGGACGGGGACTCTACGAGCAGTACTTC

D gene: TRBD1
J gene: TRBJ2-2
clone size: few
V gene: TRBV29-1
CDR3 protein: CSVGGIRGSGELFF
CDR3 DNA: TGCAGCGTTGGGGGGATCAGGGGGTCCGGGGAGCTGTTTTTT

D gene: -
J gene: TRBJ2-1
clone size: few
V gene: TRBV4-2
CDR3 protein: CASSRTKDEQFF
CDR3 DNA: TGTGCCAGCAGCCGTACTAAGGATGAGCAGTTCTTC

D gene: -
J gene: TRBJ2-7
clone size: -
V gene: TRBV6-5
CDR3 protein: CASSFIDRSGEQYF
CDR3 DNA: TGTGCCAGCAGTTTCATAGACAGGAGCGGCGAGCAGTACTTC

D gene: -
J gene: TRBJ1-5
clone size: -
V gene: TRBV20-1
CDR3 protein: CSATPRGSNQPQHF
CDR3 DNA: TGCAGTGCTACCCCCAGGGGTTCTAATCAGCCCCAGCATTTT

D gene: -
J gene: TRBJ2-3
clone size: -
V gene: TRBV28
CDR3 protein: CASSLLGPGTQYF
CDR3 DNA: TGTGCCAGCAGTTTGTTGGGCCCAGGGACGCAGTATTTT

D gene: TRBD2
J gene: TRBJ2-1
clone size: -
V gene: TRBV2
CDR3 protein: CASRQAGIYNEQFF
CDR3 DNA: TGTGCCAGCAGGCAAGCGGGGATATACAATGAGCAGTTCTTC

D gene: TRBD1
J gene: TRBJ1-1
clone size: few
V gene: TRBV30
CDR3 protein: CAWRPLDRVDTEAFF
CDR3 DNA: TGTGCCTGGAGACCCCTAGACAGGGTTGACACTGAAGCTTTCTTT

D gene: TRBD1
J gene: TRBJ1-2
clone size: many
V gene: TRBV12-3/TRBV12-4
CDR3 protein: CASSPRTGAASGYGYTF
CDR3 DNA: TGTGCCAGCAGTCCCCGGACAGGGGCCGCTAGTGGCTATGGCTACACCTTC

D gene: -
J gene: TRBJ1-2
clone size: few
V gene: TRBV6-1
CDR3 protein: CASSIDREYGYTF
CDR3 DNA: TGTGCCAGCAGCATCGACAGAGAATATGGCTACACCTTC

D gene: -
J gene: TRBJ2-6
clone size: few
V gene: TRBV11-2
CDR3 protein: CASSLKLDGSSGANVLTF
CDR3 DNA: TGTGCCAGCAGCTTAAAGTTGGACGGAAGCTCTGGGGCCAACGTCCTGACTTTC

D gene: -
J gene: TRBJ1-1
clone size: few
V gene: TRBV10-2
CDR3 protein: CASSESVRGSGDTEAFF
CDR3 DNA: TGCGCCAGCAGTGAGTCTGTCAGGGGCTCGGGTGACACTGAAGCTTTCTTT

D gene: TRBD1
J gene: TRBJ1-4
clone size: few
V gene: TRBV12-3/TRBV12-4
CDR3 protein: CASSRGLGEKLFF
CDR3 DNA: TGTGCCAGCAGCAGGGGGCTCGGTGAAAAACTGTTTTTT

D gene: -
J gene: TRBJ1-1
clone size: -
V gene: TRBV6-5
CDR3 protein: CASSYSPGPYTEAFF
CDR3 DNA: TGTGCCAGCAGTTACTCACCGGGACCTTACACTGAAGCTTTCTTT

D gene: -
J gene: TRBJ1-1
clone size: -
V gene: TRBV11-2
CDR3 protein: CASSAPAEGTEAFF
CDR3 DNA: TGTGCCAGCAGCGCCCCCGCCGAGGGAACTGAAGCTTTCTTT

D gene: -
J gene: TRBJ2-1
clone size: -
V gene: TRBV7-6
CDR3 protein: CASSPLTSWSSYNEQFF
CDR3 DNA: TGTGCCAGCAGCCCCCTTACTAGCTGGAGCTCCTACAATGAGCAGTTCTTC

D gene: -
J gene: TRBJ2-1
clone size: few
V gene: TRBV5-6
CDR3 protein: CASRRGTAYNEQFF
CDR3 DNA: TGTGCCAGCAGGCGCGGGACAGCATACAATGAGCAGTTCTTC

D gene: TRBD1
J gene: TRBJ1-4
clone size: few
V gene: TRBV6-5
CDR3 protein: CASSYSDRANEKLFF
CDR3 DNA: TGTGCCAGCAGTTACTCGGACAGGGCAAATGAAAAACTGTTTTTT

D gene: -
J gene: TRBJ2-1
clone size: few
V gene: TRBV7-3
CDR3 protein: CASSLGGSGGLRQFF
CDR3 DNA: TGTGCCAGCAGCTTAGGGGGTAGTGGGGGTTTGAGACAGTTCTTC

D gene: -
J gene: TRBJ2-3
clone size: few
V gene: TRBV7-9
CDR3 protein: CASSKAGSTDTQYF
CDR3 DNA: TGTGCCAGCAGCAAGGCGGGGAGCACAGATACGCAGTATTTT

D gene: -
J gene: TRBJ2-5
clone size: -
V gene: TRBV15
CDR3 protein: CATSRASAQETQYF
CDR3 DNA: TGTGCCACCAGCAGAGCGTCGGCCCAAGAGACCCAGTACTTC

D gene: TRBD1
J gene: TRBJ2-1
clone size: -
V gene: TRBV29-1
CDR3 protein: CSVGQGSHEQFF
CDR3 DNA: TGCAGCGTAGGACAGGGGAGCCATGAGCAGTTCTTC

D gene: TRBD2
J gene: TRBJ2-7
clone size: -
V gene: TRBV7-9
CDR3 protein: CASRGSGRVDEQYF
CDR3 DNA: TGTGCCAGCAGGGGTAGCGGGAGGGTCGACGAGCAGTACTTC

D gene: TRBD2
J gene: TRBJ2-2
clone size: -
V gene: TRBV5-5
CDR3 protein: CASSQGLAGGVTGELFF
CDR3 DNA: TGTGCCAGCAGCCAGGGGCTAGCGGGAGGAGTAACCGGGGAGCTGTTTTTT

D gene: -
J gene: TRBJ1-5
clone size: many
V gene: TRBV3-1
CDR3 protein: CASSQGIQPQHF
CDR3 DNA: TGTGCCAGCAGCCAGGGAATTCAGCCCCAGCATTTT

D gene: TRBD2
J gene: TRBJ2-3
clone size: many
V gene: TRBV11-2
CDR3 protein: CASSQGTRSTTDTQYF
CDR3 DNA: TGTGCCAGCAGCCAGGGGACTAGATCAACCACAGATACGCAGTATTTT

D gene: -
J gene: TRBJ2-7
clone size: few
V gene: TRBV6-5
CDR3 protein: CASSYLDTRAYEQYF
CDR3 DNA: TGTGCCAGCAGTTACTTGGACACTAGAGCCTACGAGCAGTACTTC